The rows below give T cell receptor beta chains drawn from one sample of a study of beta chain features in type 1 diabetes. TCRdb's copy holds only in-frame clones and misses some; the assay was immunoSEQ multiplex PCR. Here the sample spans just over 600,000 clones, 15% to 17% being singletons. Sequencing used naive CD4+ T cells from blood. The receptors shown here come from a man between 18 and 35 years old in good health. Both conserved end residues are part of each CDR3. The order of the fields is D gene, J gene, clone size, V gene, CDR3 protein, CDR3 DNA. The D gene is left open where the match is weak. Only some rows state a clone size, as once, few, many or a class for expanded clones.

.,TRBJ2-7,.,TRBV7-2,CASSLGRQNYEQYF,TGTGCCAGCAGCTTAGGTCGGCAAAACTACGAGCAGTACTTC
TRBD2,TRBJ2-1,.,TRBV5-1,CASSRDGTTPGNEQFF,TGCGCCAGCAGTCGAGACGGGACTACTCCTGGGAATGAGCAGTTCTTC
.,TRBJ2-7,.,TRBV7-2,CASSLQGVEQYF,TGTGCCAGCAGCTTACAAGGGGTCGAGCAGTACTTC
.,TRBJ1-1,.,TRBV18,CASSPPNRVWGTAEPFF,TGTGCCAGCTCACCACCGAACAGAGTGTGGGGCACAGCCGAACCTTTCTTT
TRBD1,TRBJ1-1,.,TRBV29-1,CSVYSLHRGRNTEAFF,TGCAGCGTTTACTCCCTCCACAGGGGTAGGAACACTGAAGCTTTCTTT
TRBD1,TRBJ2-7,.,TRBV25-1,CASSELGQSYEQYF,TGTGCCAGCAGTGAATTGGGACAGTCCTACGAGCAGTACTTC
.,TRBJ1-1,few,TRBV18,CASSPLRGETEAFF,TGTGCCAGCTCACCACTAAGGGGGGAGACTGAAGCTTTCTTT
.,TRBJ1-2,.,TRBV29-1,CSVATEARGYTF,TGCAGCGTCGCGACAGAGGCTAGGGGCTACACCTTC
.,TRBJ2-1,few,TRBV9,CASRKDMYGHEQFF,TGTGCCAGCAGGAAAGACATGTACGGCCATGAGCAGTTCTTC
.,TRBJ2-7,.,TRBV11-2,CASSLDPAGEQYF,TGTGCCAGCAGCTTAGATCCTGCCGGGGAGCAGTACTTC
.,TRBJ2-1,few,TRBV12-5,CASGSGKGSYNEQFF,TGTGCTAGTGGGTCAGGGAAAGGGTCCTACAATGAGCAGTTCTTC
.,TRBJ1-2,.,TRBV27,CASSLSKQAIIAGYTF,TGTGCCAGCAGTTTATCGAAACAGGCAATAATCGCTGGCTACACCTTC
.,TRBJ2-1,.,TRBV4-1,CASSQAHLRTGATYNEQFF,TGCGCCAGCAGCCAAGCCCACCTTCGCACGGGGGCCACCTACAATGAGCAGTTCTTC
.,TRBJ2-7,.,TRBV9,CASSRRGMFYEQYF,TGTGCCAGCAGCCGACGAGGGATGTTCTACGAGCAGTACTTC
.,TRBJ1-1,few,TRBV7-2,CASSPRQSQATEAFF,TGTGCCAGCAGCCCGAGACAGAGCCAGGCCACTGAAGCTTTCTTT
.,TRBJ2-7,.,TRBV30,CAWIQGRLGHEQYF,TGTGCCTGGATCCAGGGTAGGTTAGGCCACGAGCAGTACTTC
.,TRBJ2-6,few,TRBV2,CASSGARNSGANVLTF,TGTGCCAGCAGTGGTGCCCGGAACTCTGGGGCCAACGTCCTGACTTTC
.,TRBJ2-5,.,TRBV7-3,CASSSGKTQYF,TGTGCCAGCAGCTCTGGAAAGACCCAGTACTTC
TRBD2,TRBJ2-5,few,TRBV5-4,CASSLGLAGVQETQYF,TGTGCCAGCAGCTTGGGACTAGCGGGAGTCCAAGAGACCCAGTACTTC
TRBD1,TRBJ2-7,.,TRBV9,CASSQTGTGVYEQYF,TGTGCCAGCAGCCAGACCGGGACAGGGGTCTACGAGCAGTACTTC
.,TRBJ2-7,.,TRBV27,CASSSIYEQYF,TGTGCCAGCAGTTCAATATACGAGCAGTACTTC
.,TRBJ2-5,.,TRBV7-2,CASSLGRLKTQYF,TGTGCCAGCAGCCTTGGACGGTTAAAGACCCAGTACTTC
TRBD1,TRBJ1-4,few,TRBV4-3,CASSQPKATGRYEKLFF,TGCGCCAGCAGCCAACCCAAAGCGACAGGGCGGTATGAAAAACTGTTTTTT
.,TRBJ1-1,.,TRBV28,CASGRTEAFF,TGTGCCAGCGGGAGGACTGAAGCTTTCTTT
.,TRBJ2-5,few,TRBV7-2,CASSWGLSAETQYF,TGTGCCAGCAGCTGGGGTCTCAGCGCGGAGACCCAGTACTTC
.,TRBJ2-5,.,TRBV5-1,CASSFRGQETQYF,TGCGCCAGCAGTTTTAGGGGACAAGAGACCCAGTACTTC
TRBD1,TRBJ1-2,.,TRBV4-3,CASSQDGTGTGGRYGYTF,TGCGCCAGCAGCCAAGACGGTACCGGGACAGGGGGCCGCTATGGCTACACCTTC
.,TRBJ2-2,.,TRBV27,CASSLWQGNTGELFF,TGTGCCAGCAGTTTATGGCAGGGAAACACCGGGGAGCTGTTTTTT